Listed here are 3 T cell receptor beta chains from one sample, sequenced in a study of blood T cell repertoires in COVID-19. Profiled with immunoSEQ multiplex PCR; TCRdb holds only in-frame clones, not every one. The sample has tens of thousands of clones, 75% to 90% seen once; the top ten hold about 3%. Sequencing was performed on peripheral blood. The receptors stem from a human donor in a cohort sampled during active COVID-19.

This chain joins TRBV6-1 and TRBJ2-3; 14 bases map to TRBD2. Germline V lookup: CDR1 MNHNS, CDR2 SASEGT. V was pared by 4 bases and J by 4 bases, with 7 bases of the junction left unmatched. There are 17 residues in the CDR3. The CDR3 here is CASSVGLAGGGADTQYF. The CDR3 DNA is TGTGCCAGCAGTGTCGGACTAGCGGGGGGAGGTGCAGATACGCAGTATTTT.

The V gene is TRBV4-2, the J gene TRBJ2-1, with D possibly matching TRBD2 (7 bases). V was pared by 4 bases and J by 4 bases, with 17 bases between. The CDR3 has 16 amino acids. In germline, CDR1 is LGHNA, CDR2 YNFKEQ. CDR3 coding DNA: TGTGCCAGCAGCCCCTTGGAGGGGGGGGCGTACAATGAGCAGTTCTTC. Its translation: CASSPLEGGAYNEQFF.

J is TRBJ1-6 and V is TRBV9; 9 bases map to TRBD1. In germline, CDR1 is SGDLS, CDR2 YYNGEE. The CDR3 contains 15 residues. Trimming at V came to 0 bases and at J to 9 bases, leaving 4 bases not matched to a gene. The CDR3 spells CASSVGGQGSSPLHF. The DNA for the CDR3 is TGTGCCAGCAGCGTAGGAGGACAGGGGAGTTCACCCCTCCACTTT.